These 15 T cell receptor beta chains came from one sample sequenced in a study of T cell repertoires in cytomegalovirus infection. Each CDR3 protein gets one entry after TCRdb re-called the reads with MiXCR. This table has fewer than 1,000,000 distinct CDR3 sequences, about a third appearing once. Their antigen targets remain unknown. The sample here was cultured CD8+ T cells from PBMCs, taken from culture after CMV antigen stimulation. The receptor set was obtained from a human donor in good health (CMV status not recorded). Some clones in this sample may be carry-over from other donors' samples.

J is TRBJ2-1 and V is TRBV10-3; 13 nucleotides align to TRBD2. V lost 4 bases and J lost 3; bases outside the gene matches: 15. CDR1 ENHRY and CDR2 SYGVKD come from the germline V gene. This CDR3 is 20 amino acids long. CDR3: CAISGDSGTSGTPDYNEQFF. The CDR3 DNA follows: TGTGCCATCAGTGGAGATTCCGGGACTAGCGGGACCCCCGACTACAATGAGCAGTTCTTC.

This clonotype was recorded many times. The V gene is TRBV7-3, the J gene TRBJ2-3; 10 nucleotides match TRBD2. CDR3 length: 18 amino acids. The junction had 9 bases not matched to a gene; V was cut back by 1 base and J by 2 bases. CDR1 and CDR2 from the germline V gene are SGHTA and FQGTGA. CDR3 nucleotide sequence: TGTGCCAGCAGCTTAATGGCTAGCGGGGGAAAACTCACAGATACGCAGTATTTT. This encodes CASSLMASGGKLTDTQYF.

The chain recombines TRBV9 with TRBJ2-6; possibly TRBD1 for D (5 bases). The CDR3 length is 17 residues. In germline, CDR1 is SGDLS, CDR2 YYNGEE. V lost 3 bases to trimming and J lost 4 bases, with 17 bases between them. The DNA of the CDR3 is TGTGCCAGCAGCGCCCCCCAACAGGCGAACGGGGCCAACGTCCTGACTTTC. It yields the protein CASSAPQQANGANVLTF. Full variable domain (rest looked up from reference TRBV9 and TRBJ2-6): DSGVTQTPKHLITATGQRVTLRCSPRSGDLSVYWYQQSLDQGLQFLIQYYNGEERAKGNILERFSAQQFPDLHSELNLSSLELGDSALYFCASSAPQQANGANVLTFGAGSRLTVL.

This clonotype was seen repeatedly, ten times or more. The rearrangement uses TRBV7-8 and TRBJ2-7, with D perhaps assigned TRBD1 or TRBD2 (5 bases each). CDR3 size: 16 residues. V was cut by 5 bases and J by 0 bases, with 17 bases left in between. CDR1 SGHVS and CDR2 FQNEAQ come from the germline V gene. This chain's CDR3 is CASSQLGAASSYEQYV. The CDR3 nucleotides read TGTGCCAGCAGCCAGCTCGGGGCAGCTAGCTCCTACGAGCAGTACGTC.

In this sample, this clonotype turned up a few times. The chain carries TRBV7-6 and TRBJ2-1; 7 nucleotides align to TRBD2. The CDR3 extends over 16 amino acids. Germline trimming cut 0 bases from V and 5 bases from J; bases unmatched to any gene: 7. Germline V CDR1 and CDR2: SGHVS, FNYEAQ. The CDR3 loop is CASSLALGGLNNEQFF. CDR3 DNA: TGTGCCAGCAGCTTAGCACTCGGGGGACTAAACAATGAGCAGTTCTTC.

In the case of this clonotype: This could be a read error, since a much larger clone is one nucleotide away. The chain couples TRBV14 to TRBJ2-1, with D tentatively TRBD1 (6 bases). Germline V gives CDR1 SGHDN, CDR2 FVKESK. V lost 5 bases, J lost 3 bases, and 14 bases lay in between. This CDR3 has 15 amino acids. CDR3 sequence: CASSSRDTDYNEQFF. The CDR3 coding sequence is TGTGCCAGCAGCTCCCGGGACACCGACTACAATGAGCAGTTCTTC.

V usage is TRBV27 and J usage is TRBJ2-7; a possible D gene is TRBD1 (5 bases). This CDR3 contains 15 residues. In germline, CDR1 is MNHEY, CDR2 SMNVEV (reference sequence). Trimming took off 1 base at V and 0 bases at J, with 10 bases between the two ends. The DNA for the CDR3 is TGTGCCAGCAGTTTATTAGGGGCTTCCTCCTACGAGCAGTACTTC. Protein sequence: CASSLLGASSYEQYF.

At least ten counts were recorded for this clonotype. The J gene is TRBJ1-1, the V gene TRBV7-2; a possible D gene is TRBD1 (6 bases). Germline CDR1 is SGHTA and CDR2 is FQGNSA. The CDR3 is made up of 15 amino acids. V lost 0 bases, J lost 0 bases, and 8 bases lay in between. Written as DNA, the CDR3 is TGTGCCAGCAGCTTAGCGGGACACCTGAACACTGAAGCTTTCTTT. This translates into CASSLAGHLNTEAFF.

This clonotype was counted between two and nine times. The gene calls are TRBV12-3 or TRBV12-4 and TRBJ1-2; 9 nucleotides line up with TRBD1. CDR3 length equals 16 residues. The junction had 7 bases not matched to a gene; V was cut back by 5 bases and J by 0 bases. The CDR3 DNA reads TGTGCCAGCAGTGTACAGGGGGCGATCGCTAACTATGGCTACACCTTC. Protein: CASSVQGAIANYGYTF.

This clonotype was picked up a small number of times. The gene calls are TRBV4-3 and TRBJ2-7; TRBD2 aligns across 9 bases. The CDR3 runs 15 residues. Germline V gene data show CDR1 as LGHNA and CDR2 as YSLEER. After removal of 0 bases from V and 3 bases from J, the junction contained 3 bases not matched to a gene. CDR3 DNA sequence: TGCGCCAGCAGCCAAGATCTAGCGGGGATCTACGAGCAGTACGTC. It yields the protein CASSQDLAGIYEQYV.

The CDR3 nucleotides are TGTGCCAGCAGAGAGGGACTAGCGGTCTCCTACGAGCAGTACTTC. It is translated as CASREGLAVSYEQYF. The chain has TRBV12-3 or TRBV12-4 and TRBJ2-7, with 11 bases lining up with TRBD2. The CDR3 is made up of 15 amino acids. V lost 6 bases and J lost 0; bases outside the gene matches: 4.

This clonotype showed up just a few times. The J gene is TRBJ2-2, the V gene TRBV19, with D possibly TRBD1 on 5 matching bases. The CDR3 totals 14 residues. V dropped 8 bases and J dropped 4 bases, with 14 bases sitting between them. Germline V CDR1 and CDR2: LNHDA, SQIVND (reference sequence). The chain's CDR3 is CASEDSPSTGELFF. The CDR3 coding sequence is TGTGCCAGTGAAGACAGTCCAAGCACCGGGGAGCTGTTTTTT.

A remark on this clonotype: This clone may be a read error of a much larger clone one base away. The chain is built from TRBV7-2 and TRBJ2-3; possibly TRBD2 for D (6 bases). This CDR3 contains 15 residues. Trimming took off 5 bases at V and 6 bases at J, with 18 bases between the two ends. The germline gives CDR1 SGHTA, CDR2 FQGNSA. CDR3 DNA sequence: TGTGCCAGCAGCGCAGGGCTGGACTATATTGATACGCAGTATTTT. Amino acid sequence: CASSAGLDYIDTQYF.

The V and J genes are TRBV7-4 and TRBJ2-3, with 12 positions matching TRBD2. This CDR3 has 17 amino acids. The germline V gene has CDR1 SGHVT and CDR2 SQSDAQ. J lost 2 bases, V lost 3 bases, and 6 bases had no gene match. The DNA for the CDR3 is TGTGCCAGCAGCTTTTGGACTAGCGGGGATTTCACAGATACGCAGTATTTT. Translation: CASSFWTSGDFTDTQYF.

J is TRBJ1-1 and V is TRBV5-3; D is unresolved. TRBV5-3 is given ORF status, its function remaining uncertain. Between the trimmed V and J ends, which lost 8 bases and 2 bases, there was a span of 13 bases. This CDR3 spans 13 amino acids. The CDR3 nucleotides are TGTGCCAGCAACTCCGGAGGAAACACTGAAGCTTTCTTT. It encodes CASNSGGNTEAFF.